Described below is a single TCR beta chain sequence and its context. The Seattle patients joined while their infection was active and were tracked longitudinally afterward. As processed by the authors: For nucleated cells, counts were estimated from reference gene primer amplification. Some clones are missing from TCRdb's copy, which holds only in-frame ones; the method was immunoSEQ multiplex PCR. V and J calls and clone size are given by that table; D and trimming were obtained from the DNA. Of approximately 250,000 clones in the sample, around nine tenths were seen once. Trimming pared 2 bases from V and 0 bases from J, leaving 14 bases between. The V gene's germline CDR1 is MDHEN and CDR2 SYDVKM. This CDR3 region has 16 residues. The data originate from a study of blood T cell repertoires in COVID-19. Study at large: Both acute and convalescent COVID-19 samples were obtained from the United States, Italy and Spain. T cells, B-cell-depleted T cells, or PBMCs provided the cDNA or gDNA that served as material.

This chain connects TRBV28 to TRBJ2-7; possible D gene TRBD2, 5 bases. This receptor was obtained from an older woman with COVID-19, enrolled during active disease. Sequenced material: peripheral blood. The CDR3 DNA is TGTGCCAGCAGTTTACACCCCCCTGGAGGCTCCTACGAGCAGTACTTC. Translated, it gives CASSLHPPGGSYEQYF.